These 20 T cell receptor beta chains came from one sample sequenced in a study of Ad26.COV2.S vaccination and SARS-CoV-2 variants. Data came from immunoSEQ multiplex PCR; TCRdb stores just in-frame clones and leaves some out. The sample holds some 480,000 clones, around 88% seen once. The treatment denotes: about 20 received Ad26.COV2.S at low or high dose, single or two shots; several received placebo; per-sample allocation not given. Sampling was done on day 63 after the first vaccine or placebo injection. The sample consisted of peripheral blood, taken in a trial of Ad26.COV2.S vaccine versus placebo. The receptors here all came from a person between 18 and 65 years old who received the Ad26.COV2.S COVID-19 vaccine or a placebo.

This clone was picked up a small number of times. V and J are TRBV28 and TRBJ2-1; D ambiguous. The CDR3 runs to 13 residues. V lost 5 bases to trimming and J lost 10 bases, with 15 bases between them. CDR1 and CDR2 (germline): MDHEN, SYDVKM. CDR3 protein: CASSDSYLKEQFF. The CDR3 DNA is TGTGCCAGCAGTGACTCCTACCTAAAGGAGCAGTTCTTC.

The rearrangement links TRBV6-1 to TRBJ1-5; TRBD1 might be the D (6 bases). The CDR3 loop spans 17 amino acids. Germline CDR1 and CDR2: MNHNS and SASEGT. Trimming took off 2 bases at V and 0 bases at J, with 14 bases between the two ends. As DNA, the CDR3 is TGTGCCAGCAGTGAATTTTTAGGGGGTTATAGCAATCAGCCCCAGCATTTT. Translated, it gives CASSEFLGGYSNQPQHF.

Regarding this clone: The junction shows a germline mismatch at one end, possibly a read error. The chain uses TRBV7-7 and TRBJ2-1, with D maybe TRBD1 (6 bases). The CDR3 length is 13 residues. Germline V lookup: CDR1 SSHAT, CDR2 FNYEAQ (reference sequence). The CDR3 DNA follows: TGTGCTAGCAGCTTAGACAGGAACAATGAGCAGTTCTTC. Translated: CASSLDRNNEQFF. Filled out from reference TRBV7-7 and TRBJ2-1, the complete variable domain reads GAGVSQSPRYKVTKRGQDVTLRCDPISSHATLYWYQQALGQGPEFLTYFNYEAQPDKSGLPSDRFSAERPEGSISTLTIQRTEQRDSAMYRCASSLDRNNEQFFGPGTRLTVL.

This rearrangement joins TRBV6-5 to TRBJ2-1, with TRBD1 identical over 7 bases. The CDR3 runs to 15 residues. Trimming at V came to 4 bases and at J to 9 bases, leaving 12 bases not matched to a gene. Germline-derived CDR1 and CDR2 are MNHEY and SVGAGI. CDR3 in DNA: TGTGCCAGCAGTTCCCAAGGGACAGTTGTGGGTGAGCAGTTCTTC. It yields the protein CASSSQGTVVGEQFF.

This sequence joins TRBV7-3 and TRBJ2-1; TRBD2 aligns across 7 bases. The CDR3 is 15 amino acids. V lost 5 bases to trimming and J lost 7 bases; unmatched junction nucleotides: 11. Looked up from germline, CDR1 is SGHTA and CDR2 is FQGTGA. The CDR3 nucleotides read TGTGCCAGCAGCCCGCGACTAGCCGGGGGAAATGAGCAGTTCTTC. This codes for CASSPRLAGGNEQFF.

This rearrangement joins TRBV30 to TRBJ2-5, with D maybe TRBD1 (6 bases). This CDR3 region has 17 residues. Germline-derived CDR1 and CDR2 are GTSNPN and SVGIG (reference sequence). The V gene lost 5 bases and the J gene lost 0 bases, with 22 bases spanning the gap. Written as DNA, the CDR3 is TGTGCCTGGCATCGCAGAGGGGGACCCACGTACCAAGAGACCCAGTACTTC. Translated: CAWHRRGGPTYQETQYF.

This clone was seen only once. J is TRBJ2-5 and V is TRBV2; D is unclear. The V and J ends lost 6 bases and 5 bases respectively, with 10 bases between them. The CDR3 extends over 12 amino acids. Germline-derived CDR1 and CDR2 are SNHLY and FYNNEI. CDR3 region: CASSLTRETQYF. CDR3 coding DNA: TGTGCCAGCAGCCTGACTCGGGAGACCCAGTACTTC.

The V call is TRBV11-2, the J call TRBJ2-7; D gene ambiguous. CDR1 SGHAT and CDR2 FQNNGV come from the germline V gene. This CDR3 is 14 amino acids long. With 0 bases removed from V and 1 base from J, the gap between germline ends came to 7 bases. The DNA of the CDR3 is TGTGCCAGCAGCTTAGATCATAGATCCTACGAGCAGTACTTC. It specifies CASSLDHRSYEQYF.

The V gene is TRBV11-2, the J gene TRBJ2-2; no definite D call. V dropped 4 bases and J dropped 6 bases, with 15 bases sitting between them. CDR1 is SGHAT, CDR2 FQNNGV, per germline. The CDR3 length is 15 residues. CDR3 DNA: TGTGCCAGCAGCTACTGGGCAGGATCCCCCGGGGAGCTGTTTTTT. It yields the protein CASSYWAGSPGELFF.

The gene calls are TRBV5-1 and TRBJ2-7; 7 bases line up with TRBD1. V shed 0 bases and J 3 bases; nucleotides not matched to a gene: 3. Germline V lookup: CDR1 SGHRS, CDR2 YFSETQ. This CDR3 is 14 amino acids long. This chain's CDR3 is CASSLDPGGYEQYF. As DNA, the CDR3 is TGCGCCAGCAGCTTGGACCCAGGGGGCTACGAGCAGTACTTC.

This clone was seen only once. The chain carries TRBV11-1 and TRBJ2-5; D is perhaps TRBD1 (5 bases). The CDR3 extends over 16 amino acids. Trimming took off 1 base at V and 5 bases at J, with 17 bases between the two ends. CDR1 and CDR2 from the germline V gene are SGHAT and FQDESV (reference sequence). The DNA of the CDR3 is TGTGCCAGCAGCTTAGAGGACGGCAGGGTAGGCGAGACCCAGTACTTC. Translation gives CASSLEDGRVGETQYF.

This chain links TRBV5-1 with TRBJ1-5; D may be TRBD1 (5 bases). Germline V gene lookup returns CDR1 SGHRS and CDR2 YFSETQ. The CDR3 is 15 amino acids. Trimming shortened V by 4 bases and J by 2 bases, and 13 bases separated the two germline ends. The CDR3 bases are TGCGCCAGCAGCCCGGGACTGGGAGGCAATCAGCCCCAGCATTTT. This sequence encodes CASSPGLGGNQPQHF.

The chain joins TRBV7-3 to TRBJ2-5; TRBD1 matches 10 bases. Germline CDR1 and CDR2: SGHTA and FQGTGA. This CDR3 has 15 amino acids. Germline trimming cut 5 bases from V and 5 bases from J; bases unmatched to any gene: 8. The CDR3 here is CASSPRQGARETQYF. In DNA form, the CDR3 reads TGTGCCAGCAGCCCCCGACAGGGGGCTAGGGAGACCCAGTACTTC.

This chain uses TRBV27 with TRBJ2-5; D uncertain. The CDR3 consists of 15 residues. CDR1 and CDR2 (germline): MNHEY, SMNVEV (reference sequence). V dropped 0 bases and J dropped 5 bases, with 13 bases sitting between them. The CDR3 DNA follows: TGTGCCAGCAGTTTATCGCAGCAGCGTGGGGAGACCCAGTACTTC. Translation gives CASSLSQQRGETQYF.

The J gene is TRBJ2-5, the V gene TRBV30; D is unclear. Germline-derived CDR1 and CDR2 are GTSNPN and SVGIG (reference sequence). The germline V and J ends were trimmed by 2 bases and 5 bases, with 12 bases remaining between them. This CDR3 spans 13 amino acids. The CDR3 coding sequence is TGTGCCTGGAGTAGGTCGCGGCGGGAGACCCAGTACTTC. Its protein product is CAWSRSRRETQYF.

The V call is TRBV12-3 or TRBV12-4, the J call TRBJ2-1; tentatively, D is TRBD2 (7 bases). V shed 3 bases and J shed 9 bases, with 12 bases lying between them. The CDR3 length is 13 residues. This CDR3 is CASSLGGAGEQFF. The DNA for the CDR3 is TGTGCCAGCAGTTTGGGGGGGGCGGGTGAGCAGTTCTTC.

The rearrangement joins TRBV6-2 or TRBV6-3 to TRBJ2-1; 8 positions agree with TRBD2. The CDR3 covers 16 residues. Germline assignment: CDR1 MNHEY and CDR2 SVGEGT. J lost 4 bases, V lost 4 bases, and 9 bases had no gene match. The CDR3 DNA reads TGTGCCAGCAGTTCCCTCTCTAGCGGGCCGTACAATGAGCAGTTCTTC. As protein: CASSSLSSGPYNEQFF.

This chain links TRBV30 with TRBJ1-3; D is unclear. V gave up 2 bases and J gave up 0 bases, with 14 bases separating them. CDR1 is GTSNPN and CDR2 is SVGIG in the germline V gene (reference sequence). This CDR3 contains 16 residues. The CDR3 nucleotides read TGTGCCTGGAGTCGGCGACGGCGATCCTCTGGAAACACCATATATTTT. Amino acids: CAWSRRRRSSGNTIYF.

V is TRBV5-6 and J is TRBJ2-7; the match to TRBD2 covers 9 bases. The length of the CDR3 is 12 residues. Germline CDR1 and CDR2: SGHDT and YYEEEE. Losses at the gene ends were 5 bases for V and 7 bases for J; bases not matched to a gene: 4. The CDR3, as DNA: TGTGCCAGCAGGGTTAGCGGGAGTGAGCAGTACTTC. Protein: CASRVSGSEQYF. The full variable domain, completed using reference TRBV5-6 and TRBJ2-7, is DAGVTQSPTHLIKTRGQQVTLRCSPKSGHDTVSWYQQALGQGPQFIFQYYEEEERQRGNFPDRFSGHQFPNYSSELNVNALLLGDSALYLCASRVSGSEQYFGPGTRLTVT.

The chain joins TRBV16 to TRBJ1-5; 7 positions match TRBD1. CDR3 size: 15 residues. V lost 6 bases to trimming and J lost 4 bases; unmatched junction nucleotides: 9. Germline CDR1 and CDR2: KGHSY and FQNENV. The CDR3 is CASRATTGRNQPQHF. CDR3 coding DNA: TGTGCCAGCAGAGCCACGACAGGGCGAAATCAGCCCCAGCATTTT.